These T cell receptor beta chains were read from a single sample in a study of T cell responses to AZD1222 COVID-19 vaccine. Sequencing was performed with immunoSEQ multiplex PCR; in TCRdb, only in-frame clones are kept and a portion is missing. The sample has about 140,000 clones, around 91% seen once; the top ten hold 9% to 9.5%. The sequencing here drew on peripheral blood, taken 28 days after the second AZD1222 dose. Receptors originate from an adult who received the AZD1222 COVID-19 vaccine. Both conserved end residues are part of each CDR3. D genes are given only for firm matches. Rows give clone size only sometimes, using once, few, many, or a class for an expanded clone.

v_gene: TRBV5-1
abundance: .
j_gene: TRBJ1-1
d_gene: .
CDR3aa: CASSVGDYNTEAFF
CDR3nt: TGCGCCAGCAGCGTGGGGGACTATAACACTGAAGCTTTCTTT

v_gene: TRBV24-1
abundance: once
j_gene: TRBJ2-1
d_gene: TRBD2
CDR3aa: CATSRGETYNEQFF
CDR3nt: TGTGCCACCAGTCGGGGGGAAACCTACAATGAGCAGTTCTTC

v_gene: TRBV2
abundance: .
j_gene: TRBJ2-4
d_gene: TRBD2
CDR3aa: CASRTPAGGVNIQYF
CDR3nt: TGTGCCAGCAGGACCCCAGCGGGAGGTGTAAACATTCAGTACTTC

v_gene: TRBV30
abundance: .
j_gene: TRBJ2-5
d_gene: TRBD1
CDR3aa: CAWGRDRGSETQYF
CDR3nt: TGTGCCTGGGGGAGGGACAGGGGTTCGGAGACCCAGTACTTC

v_gene: TRBV23-1
abundance: .
j_gene: TRBJ2-7
d_gene: .
CDR3aa: CASSPITRGSLFYEQYF
CDR3nt: TGCGCCAGCAGCCCAATAACCCGGGGCAGTTTGTTCTACGAGCAGTACTTC

v_gene: TRBV7-2
abundance: .
j_gene: TRBJ1-2
d_gene: .
CDR3aa: CASSYQGQGYGYTF
CDR3nt: TGTGCCAGCAGCTATCAGGGCCAGGGCTATGGCTACACCTTC

v_gene: TRBV7-9
abundance: .
j_gene: TRBJ2-1
d_gene: TRBD1
CDR3aa: CASPSGTGRENEQFF
CDR3nt: TGTGCCAGCCCCTCCGGGACAGGGCGTGAGAATGAGCAGTTCTTC

v_gene: TRBV18
abundance: .
j_gene: TRBJ1-5
d_gene: .
CDR3aa: CASSPRPGSNQPQHF
CDR3nt: TGTGCCAGCTCACCACGTCCTGGGAGCAATCAGCCCCAGCATTTT

v_gene: TRBV11-2
abundance: .
j_gene: TRBJ1-1
d_gene: .
CDR3aa: CASPRGEAFF
CDR3nt: TGTGCCAGCCCACGTGGTGAAGCTTTCTTT

v_gene: TRBV10-3
abundance: .
j_gene: TRBJ1-1
d_gene: TRBD1
CDR3aa: CAGGQGADTEAFF
CDR3nt: TGTGCGGGGGGACAGGGGGCGGACACTGAAGCTTTCTTT

v_gene: TRBV9
abundance: .
j_gene: TRBJ1-1
d_gene: .
CDR3aa: CASSPFGGTTEAFF
CDR3nt: TGTGCCAGCAGCCCCTTCGGAGGGACGACTGAAGCTTTCTTT

v_gene: TRBV4-2
abundance: .
j_gene: TRBJ1-5
d_gene: .
CDR3aa: CASSQERGGNQPQHF
CDR3nt: TGTGCCAGCAGCCAAGAGAGGGGAGGCAATCAGCCCCAGCATTTT

v_gene: TRBV27
abundance: .
j_gene: TRBJ1-2
d_gene: TRBD1
CDR3aa: CASSPGGNYGYTF
CDR3nt: TGTGCCAGCAGTCCAGGGGGTAACTATGGCTACACCTTC

v_gene: TRBV7-9
abundance: .
j_gene: TRBJ1-2
d_gene: .
CDR3aa: CASSRDTPNYGYTF
CDR3nt: TGTGCCAGCAGCCGGGACACCCCTAACTATGGCTACACCTTC

v_gene: TRBV28
abundance: .
j_gene: TRBJ1-1
d_gene: .
CDR3aa: CASSLSGRGTEAFF
CDR3nt: TGTGCCAGCAGTTTATCGGGGCGGGGCACTGAAGCTTTCTTT

v_gene: TRBV3-1/TRBV3-2
abundance: .
j_gene: TRBJ1-2
d_gene: .
CDR3aa: CASSQDLPAYYGYTF
CDR3nt: TGTGCCAGCAGCCAAGATTTACCAGCGTACTATGGCTACACCTTC

v_gene: TRBV6-6
abundance: .
j_gene: TRBJ1-5
d_gene: .
CDR3aa: CASSYSTGEQPQHF
CDR3nt: TGTGCCAGCAGTTACTCTACGGGGGAGCAGCCCCAGCATTTT

v_gene: TRBV5-1
abundance: .
j_gene: TRBJ2-5
d_gene: TRBD2
CDR3aa: CATRTGGQETQYF
CDR3nt: TGCGCCACCCGAACGGGAGGCCAAGAGACCCAGTACTTC

v_gene: TRBV6-5
abundance: .
j_gene: TRBJ1-1
d_gene: TRBD1
CDR3aa: CASSQGQGPMAFF
CDR3nt: TGTGCCAGCAGTCAGGGACAGGGGCCTATGGCTTTCTTT

v_gene: TRBV28
abundance: .
j_gene: TRBJ1-6
d_gene: .
CDR3aa: CASSRVNNSPLHF
CDR3nt: TGTGCCAGCTCTCGGGTCAATAATTCACCCCTCCACTTT

v_gene: TRBV7-2
abundance: .
j_gene: TRBJ1-1
d_gene: .
CDR3aa: CASSSDVDTEAFF
CDR3nt: TGTGCCAGCAGCTCCGACGTAGACACTGAAGCTTTCTTT

v_gene: TRBV4-1
abundance: .
j_gene: TRBJ1-2
d_gene: .
CDR3aa: CASSPRVSRGRVDYGYTF
CDR3nt: TGCGCCAGCAGCCCTCGAGTCAGTCGGGGAAGGGTGGACTATGGCTACACCTTC

v_gene: TRBV18
abundance: .
j_gene: TRBJ2-3
d_gene: .
CDR3aa: CASSPGTDTQYF
CDR3nt: TGTGCCAGCTCACCGGGCACAGATACGCAGTATTTT

v_gene: TRBV5-4
abundance: .
j_gene: TRBJ1-1
d_gene: .
CDR3aa: CASSRTAPGGHTEAFF
CDR3nt: TGTGCCAGCAGCCGGACAGCACCCGGGGGGCACACTGAAGCTTTCTTT

v_gene: TRBV5-1
abundance: once
j_gene: TRBJ2-5
d_gene: TRBD1
CDR3aa: CASSFQGQGTETQYF
CDR3nt: TGCGCCAGCAGCTTCCAAGGACAGGGGACGGAGACCCAGTACTTC

v_gene: TRBV5-6
abundance: once
j_gene: TRBJ2-1
d_gene: .
CDR3aa: CASSLAAISPWDNEQFF
CDR3nt: TGTGCCAGCAGCTTGGCGGCGATCAGCCCTTGGGACAATGAGCAGTTCTTC

v_gene: TRBV9
abundance: .
j_gene: TRBJ1-1
d_gene: .
CDR3aa: CASSVEGVGGENTEAFF
CDR3nt: TGTGCCAGCAGCGTAGAGGGTGTTGGGGGTGAGAACACTGAAGCTTTCTTT

v_gene: TRBV5-6
abundance: .
j_gene: TRBJ2-7
d_gene: TRBD1
CDR3aa: CASSRMTGSSEQYF
CDR3nt: TGTGCCAGCAGCCGAATGACAGGGTCTTCCGAGCAGTACTTC

v_gene: TRBV19
abundance: .
j_gene: TRBJ1-2
d_gene: .
CDR3aa: CASSPAGGGNYGYTF
CDR3nt: TGTGCCAGTAGTCCAGCTGGAGGTGGTAACTATGGCTACACCTTC

v_gene: TRBV15
abundance: .
j_gene: TRBJ2-2
d_gene: TRBD1
CDR3aa: CATSRPGTENTGELFF
CDR3nt: TGTGCCACCAGCAGACCTGGGACAGAGAACACCGGGGAGCTGTTTTTT

v_gene: TRBV7-2
abundance: once
j_gene: TRBJ2-2
d_gene: TRBD2
CDR3aa: CASSLSGSNTGELFF
CDR3nt: TGTGCCAGCAGCCTTAGCGGGTCGAACACCGGGGAGCTGTTTTTT

v_gene: TRBV6-5
abundance: .
j_gene: TRBJ1-5
d_gene: .
CDR3aa: CASSYSDGSAQHF
CDR3nt: TGTGCCAGCAGTTACTCCGACGGATCGGCCCAGCATTTT